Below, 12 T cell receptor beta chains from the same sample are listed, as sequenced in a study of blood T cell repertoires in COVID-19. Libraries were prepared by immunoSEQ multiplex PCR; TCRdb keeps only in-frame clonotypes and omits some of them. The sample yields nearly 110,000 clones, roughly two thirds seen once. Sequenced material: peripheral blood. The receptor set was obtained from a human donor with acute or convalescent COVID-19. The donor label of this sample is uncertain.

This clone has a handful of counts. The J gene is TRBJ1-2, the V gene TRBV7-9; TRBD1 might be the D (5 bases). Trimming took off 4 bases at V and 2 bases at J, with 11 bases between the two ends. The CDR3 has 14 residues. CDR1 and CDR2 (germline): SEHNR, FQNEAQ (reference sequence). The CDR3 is CASSSQGHNYGYTF. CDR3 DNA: TGTGCCAGCAGCTCTCAGGGCCACAACTATGGCTACACCTTC.

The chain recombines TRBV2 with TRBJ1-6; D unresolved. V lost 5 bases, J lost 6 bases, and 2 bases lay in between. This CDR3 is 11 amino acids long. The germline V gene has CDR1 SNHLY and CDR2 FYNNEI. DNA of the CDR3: TGTGCCAGCAGTCTTAATTCACCCCTCCACTTT. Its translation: CASSLNSPLHF. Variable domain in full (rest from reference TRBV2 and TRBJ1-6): EPEVTQTPSHQVTQMGQEVILRCVPISNHLYFYWYRQILGQKVEFLVSFYNNEISEKSEIFDDQFSVERPDGSNFTLKIRSTKLEDSAMYFCASSLNSPLHFGNGTRLTVT.

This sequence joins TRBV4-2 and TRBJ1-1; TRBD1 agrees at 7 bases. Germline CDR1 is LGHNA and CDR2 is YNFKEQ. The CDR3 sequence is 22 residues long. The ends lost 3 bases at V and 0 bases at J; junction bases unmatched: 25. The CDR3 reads CASSHREGQEQARFRMNTEAFF. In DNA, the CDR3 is TGTGCCAGCAGCCACCGGGAAGGACAGGAGCAAGCCAGATTTCGGATGAACACTGAAGCTTTCTTT.

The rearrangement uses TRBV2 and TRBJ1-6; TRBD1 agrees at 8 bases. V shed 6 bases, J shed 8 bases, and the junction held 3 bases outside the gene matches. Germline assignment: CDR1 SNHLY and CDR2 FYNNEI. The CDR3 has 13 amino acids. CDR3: CASRDRADSPLHF. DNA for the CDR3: TGTGCCAGCAGGGACAGGGCTGATTCACCCCTCCACTTT.

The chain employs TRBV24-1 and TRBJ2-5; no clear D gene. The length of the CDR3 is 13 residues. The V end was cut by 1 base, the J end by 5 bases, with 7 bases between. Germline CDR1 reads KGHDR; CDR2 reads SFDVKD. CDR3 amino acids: CATSDFYLETQYF. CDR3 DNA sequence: TGTGCCACCAGTGATTTTTATCTTGAGACCCAGTACTTC.

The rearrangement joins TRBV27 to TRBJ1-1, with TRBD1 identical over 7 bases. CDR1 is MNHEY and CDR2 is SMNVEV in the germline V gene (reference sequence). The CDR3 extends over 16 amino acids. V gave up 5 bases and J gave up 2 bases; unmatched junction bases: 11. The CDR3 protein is CASSQWVRGANTEAFF. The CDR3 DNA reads TGTGCCAGCAGTCAATGGGTCAGGGGGGCTAACACTGAAGCTTTCTTT.

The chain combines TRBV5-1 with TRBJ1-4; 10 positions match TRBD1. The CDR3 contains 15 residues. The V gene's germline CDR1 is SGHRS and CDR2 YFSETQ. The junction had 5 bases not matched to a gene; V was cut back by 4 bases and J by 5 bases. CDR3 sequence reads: CASSPGDRGNEKLFF. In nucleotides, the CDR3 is TGCGCCAGCAGCCCCGGGGACAGGGGAAATGAAAAACTGTTTTTT.

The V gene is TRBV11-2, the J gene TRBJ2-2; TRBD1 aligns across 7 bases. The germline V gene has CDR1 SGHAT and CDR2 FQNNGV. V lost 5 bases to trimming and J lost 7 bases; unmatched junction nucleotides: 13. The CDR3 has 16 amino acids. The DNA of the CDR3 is TGTGCCAGCAGCCTCAGACAGGGAGCTTTGGTCGGGGAGCTGTTTTTT. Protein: CASSLRQGALVGELFF.

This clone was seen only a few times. CDR3 nucleotide sequence: TGCGCCAGCAGCCGGGACAGTGGTGAAAAACTGTTTTTT. Its protein is CASSRDSGEKLFF. The chain employs TRBV10-1 and TRBJ1-4; 7 bases map to TRBD1. J lost 7 bases, V lost 6 bases, and 5 bases had no gene match. The CDR3 runs to 13 residues. Germline V gene lookup returns CDR1 WNHNN and CDR2 SYGVQD (reference sequence).

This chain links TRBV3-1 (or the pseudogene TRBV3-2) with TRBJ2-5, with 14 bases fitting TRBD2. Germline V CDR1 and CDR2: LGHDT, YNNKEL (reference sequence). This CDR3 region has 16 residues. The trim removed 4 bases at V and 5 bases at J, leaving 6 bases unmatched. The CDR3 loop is CASSPTRTSGGETQYF. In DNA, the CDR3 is TGTGCCAGCAGCCCGACCCGGACTAGCGGGGGGGAGACCCAGTACTTC.

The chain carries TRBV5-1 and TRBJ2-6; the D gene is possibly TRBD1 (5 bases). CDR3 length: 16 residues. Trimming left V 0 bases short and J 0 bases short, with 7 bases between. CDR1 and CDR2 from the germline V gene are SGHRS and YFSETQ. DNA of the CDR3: TGCGCCAGCAGCTTGGCAGGGATCTCTGGGGCCAACGTCCTGACTTTC. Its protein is CASSLAGISGANVLTF.

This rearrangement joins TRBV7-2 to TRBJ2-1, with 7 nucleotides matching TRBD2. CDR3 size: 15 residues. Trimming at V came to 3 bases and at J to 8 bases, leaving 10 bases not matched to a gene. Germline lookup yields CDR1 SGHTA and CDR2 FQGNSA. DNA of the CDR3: TGTGCCAGCAGCTTTTCGCGACTAGCTGGGGATGAGCAGTTCTTC. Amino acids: CASSFSRLAGDEQFF.